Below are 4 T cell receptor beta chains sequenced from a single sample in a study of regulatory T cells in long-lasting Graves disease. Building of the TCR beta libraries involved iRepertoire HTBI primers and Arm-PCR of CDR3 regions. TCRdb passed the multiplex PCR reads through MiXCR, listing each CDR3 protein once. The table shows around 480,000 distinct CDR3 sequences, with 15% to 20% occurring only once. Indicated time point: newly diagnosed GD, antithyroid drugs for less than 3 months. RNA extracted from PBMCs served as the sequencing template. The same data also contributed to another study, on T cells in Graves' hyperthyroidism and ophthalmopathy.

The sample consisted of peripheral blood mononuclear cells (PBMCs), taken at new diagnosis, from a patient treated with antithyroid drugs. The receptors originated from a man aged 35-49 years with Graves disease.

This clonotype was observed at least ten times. In DNA form, the CDR3 reads TGTGCCACCAGTGCTGTAGCGGGGGGCCCAGATACGCAGTATTTT. Amino acids: CATSAVAGGPDTQYF. The chain couples TRBV24-1 to TRBJ2-3; 10 positions match TRBD2. V lost 5 bases to trimming and J lost 4 bases; unmatched junction nucleotides: 5. This CDR3 comprises 15 residues. CDR1 and CDR2 from the germline V gene are KGHDR and SFDVKD.

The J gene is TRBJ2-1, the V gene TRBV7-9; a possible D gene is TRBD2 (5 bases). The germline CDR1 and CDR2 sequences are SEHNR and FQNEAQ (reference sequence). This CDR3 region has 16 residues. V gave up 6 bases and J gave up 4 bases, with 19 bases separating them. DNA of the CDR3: TGTGCCAGCAGTACGACGACCCCACCGGGATACAATGAGCAGTTCTTC. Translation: CASSTTTPPGYNEQFF.

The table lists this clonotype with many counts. CDR3 sequence (DNA): TGTGCCAGCAGTGACGGGGGCCCGGGGAGCAATCAGCCCCAGCATTTT. Its translation: CASSDGGPGSNQPQHF. V is TRBV6-2 or TRBV6-3 and J is TRBJ1-5, with D possibly being TRBD1 (6 bases). V lost 5 bases and J 1 base, leaving 15 bases between the germline ends. This CDR3 region has 16 residues. Per germline, CDR1 MNHEY and CDR2 SVGEGT.

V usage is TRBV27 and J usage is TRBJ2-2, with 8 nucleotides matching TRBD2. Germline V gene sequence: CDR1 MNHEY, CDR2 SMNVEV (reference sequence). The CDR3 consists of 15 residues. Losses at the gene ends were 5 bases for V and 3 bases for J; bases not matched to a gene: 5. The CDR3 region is CASSPGLGDTGELFF. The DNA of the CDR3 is TGTGCCAGCAGTCCGGGACTAGGAGACACCGGGGAGCTGTTTTTT.